Presented here are 5 T cell receptor beta chains from one specimen sequenced in a study of regulatory T cells in long-lasting Graves disease. Combining iRepertoire HTBI primers with Arm-PCR of CDR3 regions, the authors built TCR beta libraries. TCRdb analysed the multiplex PCR reads with MiXCR anew, one entry per CDR3 protein. In the table there are about 200,000 distinct CDR3 sequences, approximately 19% of which are singletons. This sample's time point: newly diagnosed GD, antithyroid drugs for less than 3 months. The TCR library was made from RNA that had been extracted from PBMCs in TRIzol. The same data also contributed to another study, on T cells in Graves' hyperthyroidism and ophthalmopathy.

The input for sequencing was peripheral blood mononuclear cells (PBMCs), taken at new diagnosis, from a patient treated with antithyroid drugs. The receptors here all came from a woman aged 25 to 39 with Graves disease.

This clonotype was seen more than once but under ten times. This rearrangement joins TRBV7-9 to TRBJ2-2; TRBD2 might be the D (6 bases). The V end lost 5 bases, the J end lost 7 bases, and 17 bases lay between the germline ends. This CDR3 spans 15 amino acids. Germline CDR1 SEHNR, CDR2 FQNEAQ (reference sequence). The CDR3 spells CASSPDRRRGGELFF. CDR3 bases: TGTGCCAGCAGCCCAGACCGGAGGCGGGGCGGGGAGCTGTTTTTT.

This clonotype was detected ten times or more. CDR3 DNA sequence: TGTGCCAGCCGGGACACGAGCCTTTACGAGCAGTACTTC. Its protein product is CASRDTSLYEQYF. V gene TRBV2 combines with J gene TRBJ2-7, with a tentative D call TRBD1 (6 bases). Germline assignment: CDR1 SNHLY and CDR2 FYNNEI. CDR3 length: 13 residues. Trimming pared 8 bases from V and 4 bases from J, leaving 15 bases between.

The table lists this clonotype with many counts. The gene calls are TRBV28 and TRBJ2-1, with D uncertain. The J call may be wrong; the DNA end is better matched by TRBJ2-5. The CDR3 extends over 15 amino acids. Looked up from germline, CDR1 is MDHEN and CDR2 is SYDVKM. As DNA, the CDR3 is TGTGCCAGCAGTTTAAGGGCCTCCGAAGGAGAGACCCAGTACTTC. Its protein product is CASSLRASEGETQYF.

The chain employs TRBV11-2 and TRBJ1-1, with D possibly TRBD1 on 6 matching bases. The CDR3 runs to 15 residues. Per germline, CDR1 SGHAT and CDR2 FQNNGV. The V end lost 4 bases, the J end lost 7 bases, and 19 bases lay between the germline ends. The CDR3 coding sequence is TGTGCCAGCAGCTCCCTGAGGGGGGCAAGGGGTGAAGCTTTCTTT. Translation gives CASSSLRGARGEAFF.

This clonotype has at least ten counts. The rearrangement joins TRBV28 to TRBJ2-1; 9 bases line up with TRBD1. V trimming: 8 bases; J trimming: 6 bases; junction bases outside the gene matches: 14. Germline values: CDR1 MDHEN, CDR2 SYDVKM. The length of the CDR3 is 16 residues. The CDR3 here is CASLTGGQLQGNEQFF. The CDR3, as DNA: TGTGCCAGCTTAACAGGGGGCCAACTACAAGGCAATGAGCAGTTCTTC.